What follows describes a single T cell receptor (beta chain). Its target is unknown. The sample comes from a study of cytomegalovirus exposure and HLA in healthy donors. The wider study: HLA-typed donors were the source of approximately 86 million unique TCRs held in an early data release.

Trimming pared 1 base from V and 5 bases from J, leaving 9 bases between. This CDR3 is 14 amino acids long. Germline V gene lookup returns CDR1 SGHRS and CDR2 YFSETQ. The PCR used 60 Vbeta and 13 Jbeta primers. Produced via immunoSEQ multiplex PCR; TCRdb's table is partial and in-frame only. Of roughly 61,000 clones detected, 80% appear once; the ten largest clones hold almost 6%. Study-level results: A later analysis found that most CMV-associated TCR beta chains appeared HLA-restricted.

What was sequenced was PBMCs. V is TRBV5-1 and J is TRBJ1-4; weak D call: TRBD1 (5 bases). This receptor was identified in a male donor in good health and CMV-seronegative. CDR3 sequence reads: CASSLRGNNEKLFF. CDR3 nucleotide sequence: TGCGCCAGCAGCTTGAGGGGAAACAATGAAAAACTGTTTTTT.